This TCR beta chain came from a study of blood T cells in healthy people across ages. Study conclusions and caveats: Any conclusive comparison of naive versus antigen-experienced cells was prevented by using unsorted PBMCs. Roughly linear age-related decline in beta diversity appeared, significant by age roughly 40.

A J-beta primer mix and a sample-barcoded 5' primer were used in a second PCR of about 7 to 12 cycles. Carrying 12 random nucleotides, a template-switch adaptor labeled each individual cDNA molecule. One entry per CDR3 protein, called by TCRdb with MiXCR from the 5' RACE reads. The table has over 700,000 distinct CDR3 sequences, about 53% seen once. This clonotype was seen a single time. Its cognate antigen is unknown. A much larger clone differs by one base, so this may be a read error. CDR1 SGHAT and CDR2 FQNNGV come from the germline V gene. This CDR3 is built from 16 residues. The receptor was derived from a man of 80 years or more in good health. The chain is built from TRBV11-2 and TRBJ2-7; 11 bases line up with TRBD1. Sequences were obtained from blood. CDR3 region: CASSPVGTGGSGERYF. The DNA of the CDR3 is TGTGCCAGCAGCCCAGTTGGGACAGGGGGGTCGGGTGAGCGGTACTTC.